Each of the 32 T cell receptor beta chains below was sequenced from the same sample in a study of T cell responses to AZD1222 COVID-19 vaccine. Clones were sequenced by immunoSEQ multiplex PCR, and TCRdb holds only the in-frame ones, with some missing. The repertoire holds tens of thousands of clones, with roughly 90% as singletons. Sequencing was performed on peripheral blood, taken on day 0 of AZD1222 vaccination. The receptors shown here come from an adult in good health.

This clone was detected once. The chain links TRBV7-8 to TRBJ1-3, with TRBD1 as a possible D gene (5 bases). V was cut by 5 bases and J by 4 bases, with 21 bases left in between. Looked up from germline, CDR1 is SGHVS and CDR2 is FQNEAQ. The CDR3 has 17 amino acids. The CDR3 sequence is CASSPMDTPITGNTIYF. The CDR3 DNA reads TGTGCCAGCAGCCCGATGGACACCCCTATAACGGGAAACACCATATATTTT.

The chain couples TRBV19 to TRBJ2-7, with TRBD1 matching 10 bases. Germline assignment: CDR1 LNHDA and CDR2 SQIVND (reference sequence). Germline trimming cut 3 bases from V and 3 bases from J; bases unmatched to any gene: 5. The CDR3 is 15 amino acids. For the CDR3, the DNA is TGTGCCAGTAGTATTCCGGGACAGGGGATCTACGAGCAGTACTTC. This gives the protein CASSIPGQGIYEQYF.

This clone has just one count. CDR3 amino acids: CSVEPGDTEAFF. In DNA form, the CDR3 reads TGCAGCGTTGAACCAGGGGACACTGAAGCTTTCTTT. The rearrangement uses TRBV29-1 and TRBJ1-1, with D possibly matching TRBD1 (6 bases). CDR1 and CDR2 from the germline V gene are SQVTM and ANQGSEA. This CDR3 contains 12 residues. The ends were cut back, 2 bases at V and 3 bases at J, with 7 bases in the middle.

The gene calls are TRBV5-4 and TRBJ1-1; no reliable D call. The V end was cut by 0 bases, the J end by 8 bases, with 14 bases between. CDR1 is SGHNT, CDR2 YYREEE, per germline (reference sequence). This CDR3 comprises 14 residues. Here the CDR3 DNA reads TGTGCCAGCAGCTTGGCGGCTACCCAGGCCGAAGCTTTCTTT. Encoded protein: CASSLAATQAEAFF.

The V call is TRBV2, the J call TRBJ2-1; 7 nucleotides align to TRBD2. Germline CDR1 and CDR2: SNHLY and FYNNEI. CDR3 length equals 13 residues. The V and J ends lost 9 bases and 1 base, in that order; junction bases with no gene match: 3. CDR3 in DNA: TGTGCCAGTTCGGGGGGATCCTACAATGAGCAGTTCTTC. Protein sequence: CASSGGSYNEQFF.

The V and J genes are TRBV7-8 and TRBJ1-1; D remains ambiguous. The germline V gene encodes CDR1 SGHVS and CDR2 FQNEAQ. V lost 1 base, J lost 1 base, and 10 bases lay in between. The CDR3 has 15 residues. The CDR3 sequence: CASSLGVLGNTEAFF. CDR3 DNA: TGTGCCAGCAGCTTAGGCGTTTTAGGGAACACTGAAGCTTTCTTT.

V usage is TRBV4-2 and J usage is TRBJ2-1; 10 bases map to TRBD2. V lost 6 bases and J lost 2; bases outside the gene matches: 16. The CDR3 totals 19 residues. Looked up from germline, CDR1 is LGHNA and CDR2 is YNFKEQ. In DNA form, the CDR3 reads TGTGCCAGCAGACACAAGCCTCTAGCGGGGGCCGCCACCTACAATGAGCAGTTCTTC. It yields the protein CASRHKPLAGAATYNEQFF.

V gene TRBV11-3 combines with J gene TRBJ1-3; a possible D gene is TRBD1 (6 bases). CDR1 is SGHNT and CDR2 is YENEEA in the germline V gene. This CDR3 region has 16 residues. V was cut by 4 bases and J by 0 bases, with 13 bases left in between. The CDR3 is CASSSDGTSSGNTIYF. In DNA form, the CDR3 reads TGTGCCAGCAGCTCGGACGGGACAAGCTCTGGAAACACCATATATTTT.

The chain recombines TRBV3-1 (or the pseudogene TRBV3-2) with TRBJ1-6; 7 bases line up with TRBD1. In germline, CDR1 is LGHDT, CDR2 YNNKEL (reference sequence). The CDR3 has 17 residues. V lost 4 bases and J lost 2; bases outside the gene matches: 8. The CDR3 sequence is CASSPELGTAYNSPLHF. For the CDR3, the DNA is TGTGCCAGCAGCCCAGAACTCGGGACAGCCTATAATTCACCCCTCCACTTT.

The chain uses TRBV10-3 and TRBJ1-3; 8 bases line up with TRBD1. The junction had 9 bases not matched to a gene; V was cut back by 11 bases and J by 0 bases. CDR1 and CDR2 (germline): ENHRY, SYGVKD. The CDR3 is 15 amino acids. The CDR3, as DNA: TGTGCCGCCCGACGGGACAGGATCTCTGGAAACACCATATATTTT. It encodes CAARRDRISGNTIYF.

The chain recombines TRBV21-1 with TRBJ1-1; the D segment call TRBD1 is taken from the table without a DNA check. TRBV21-1 is a listed pseudogene. This CDR3 comprises 15 residues. The CDR3 protein is CASSNPAPGNTEAFF. Here the CDR3 DNA reads TGTGCCAGCAGCAACCCGGCCCCAGGAAACACTGAAGCTTTCTTT.

The J gene is TRBJ1-2, the V gene TRBV4-3, with D possibly matching TRBD1 (6 bases). The V and J ends lost 0 bases and 0 bases respectively, with 11 bases between them. Germline V gives CDR1 LGHNA, CDR2 YSLEER. CDR3 size: 16 residues. For the CDR3, the DNA is TGCGCCAGCAGCCAAGATGGGGACACCGCTAACTATGGCTACACCTTC. Translating gives CASSQDGDTANYGYTF.

The chain links TRBV9 to TRBJ1-2; 8 bases are a match to TRBD1. The J segment lost 7 bases and the V segment lost 0 bases, leaving 5 bases of the junction unmatched. CDR3 size: 14 residues. The germline gives CDR1 SGDLS, CDR2 YYNGEE. The CDR3 loop reads CASSVDWTGTGYTF. CDR3 nucleotide sequence: TGTGCCAGCAGCGTAGACTGGACAGGGACTGGCTACACCTTC.

The chain recombines TRBV5-6 with TRBJ1-1; 7 bases agree with TRBD1. With V trimmed by 4 bases and J by 0 bases, 9 bases remained unmatched. Per the germline V gene, CDR1 is SGHDT and CDR2 is YYEEEE. The CDR3 spans 16 residues. Here the CDR3 reads CASSPGQALLNTEAFF. The DNA for the CDR3 is TGTGCCAGCAGCCCCGGACAGGCCCTTTTGAACACTGAAGCTTTCTTT.

The chain links TRBV5-8 to TRBJ2-7; 12 positions agree with TRBD1. Germline trimming cut 4 bases from V and 9 bases from J; bases unmatched to any gene: 11. The germline gives CDR1 SGHTS, CDR2 YDEGEE. This CDR3 spans 15 amino acids. The CDR3 nucleotides are TGTGCCAGCAGCAGGACCGGGACAGGGGGCGCAGGGCAGTACTTC. This encodes CASSRTGTGGAGQYF.

The V call is TRBV5-4, the J call TRBJ1-6; 8 bases fit TRBD1. The length of the CDR3 is 15 residues. Germline-derived CDR1 and CDR2 are SGHNT and YYREEE (reference sequence). The trim removed 4 bases at V and 5 bases at J, leaving 5 bases unmatched. The CDR3 loop reads CASSHQTGDNSPLHF. DNA of the CDR3: TGTGCCAGCAGCCACCAGACAGGGGATAATTCACCCCTCCACTTT. Using reference TRBV5-4 and TRBJ1-6 for the parts outside the CDR3, the full variable domain is ETGVTQSPTHLIKTRGQQVTLRCSSQSGHNTVSWYQQALGQGPQFIFQYYREEENGRGNFPPRFSGLQFPNYSSELNVNALELDDSALYLCASSHQTGDNSPLHFGNGTRLTVT.

J is TRBJ1-1 and V is TRBV28; D unresolved. The CDR3 contains 11 residues. Trimming shortened V by 3 bases and J by 4 bases, and 3 bases separated the two germline ends. Germline V CDR1 and CDR2: MDHEN, SYDVKM. The CDR3 region is CASSLGTEAFF. Here the CDR3 DNA reads TGTGCCAGCAGTTTGGGCACTGAAGCTTTCTTT.

This clone occurred a few times. The rearrangement uses TRBV15 and TRBJ1-5; a possible D gene is TRBD1 (5 bases). This CDR3 is 16 amino acids long. CDR1 is LNHNV and CDR2 is YYDKDF in the germline V gene (reference sequence). Deletions cut 1 base from V and 1 base from J, with 11 bases between. The CDR3 nucleotides read TGTGCCACCAGCAGAGGGGGCTCGGTGAGCAATCAGCCCCAGCATTTT. It yields the protein CATSRGGSVSNQPQHF.

This chain links TRBV20-1 with TRBJ1-5; D unresolved. From germline, CDR1 is DFQATT and CDR2 SNEGSKA (reference sequence). The V end was cut by 3 bases, the J end by 2 bases, with 14 bases between. This CDR3 is 15 amino acids long. The CDR3 region is CSASQRKAGNQPQHF. The DNA of the CDR3 is TGCAGTGCTAGTCAGCGGAAAGCGGGCAATCAGCCCCAGCATTTT.

This chain uses TRBV7-6 with TRBJ2-7, with 9 bases matching TRBD1. Trimming cost V 5 bases and J 7 bases; bases outside gene matches: 18. Germline loops: CDR1 SGHVS, CDR2 FNYEAQ. The CDR3 is made up of 17 amino acids. CDR3 sequence reads: CASSPSGGDREGREQYF. DNA for the CDR3: TGTGCCAGCAGCCCGTCTGGAGGGGACAGGGAAGGTCGGGAGCAGTACTTC.

The chain uses TRBV7-2 and TRBJ1-1, with D uncertain. CDR3 length: 14 residues. Germline lookup yields CDR1 SGHTA and CDR2 FQGNSA. V shed 1 base and J shed 1 base, with 7 bases lying between them. DNA of the CDR3: TGTGCCAGCAGCTTAGTACCCGGGAACACTGAAGCTTTCTTT. Protein: CASSLVPGNTEAFF. The full variable domain, rest sourced from reference TRBV7-2 and TRBJ1-1, is GAGVSQSPSNKVTEKGKDVELRCDPISGHTALYWYRQSLGQGLEFLIYFQGNSAPDKSGLPSDRFSAERTGGSVSTLTIQRTQQEDSAVYLCASSLVPGNTEAFFGQGTRLTVV.

This chain links TRBV7-8 with TRBJ2-1; D is uncertain. The CDR3 loop spans 12 amino acids. CDR1 is SGHVS and CDR2 is FQNEAQ in the germline V gene. The V and J ends lost 4 bases and 9 bases respectively, with 10 bases between them. DNA for the CDR3: TGTGCCAGCAGCTCTCTTCTGGGTGAGCAGTTCTTC. Residues: CASSSLLGEQFF.

This rearrangement joins TRBV7-9 to TRBJ1-2; 7 bases fit TRBD1. Germline trimming cut 4 bases from V and 5 bases from J; bases unmatched to any gene: 19. The germline V gene encodes CDR1 SEHNR and CDR2 FQNEAQ (reference sequence). The CDR3 is 18 residues long. The CDR3 reads CASSSPDGPDRRHYGYTF. CDR3 bases: TGTGCCAGCAGCTCCCCTGATGGGCCGGACAGGAGACATTATGGCTACACCTTC.

The chain is built from TRBV11-3 and TRBJ2-5; 8 nucleotides agree with TRBD1. The V segment lost 4 bases and the J segment 3 bases; nucleotides outside the gene matches: 4. CDR3 size: 14 residues. CDR1 is SGHNT and CDR2 is YENEEA in the germline V gene. The DNA for the CDR3 is TGTGCCAGCAGCTATGGACAGGGTGAAGAGACCCAGTACTTC. It specifies CASSYGQGEETQYF.

The chain recombines TRBV6-2 or TRBV6-3 with TRBJ2-2; unclear D gene. Trimming left V 0 bases short and J 4 bases short, with 3 bases between. The CDR3 totals 13 residues. In germline, CDR1 is MNHEY, CDR2 SVGEGT. The CDR3 DNA reads TGTGCCAGCAGTTACTCAGTCACCGGGGAGCTGTTTTTT. Protein: CASSYSVTGELFF.

The rearrangement uses TRBV5-1 and TRBJ1-2; D may be TRBD1 (6 bases). CDR3 length equals 12 residues. V lost 4 bases and J 4 bases, leaving 8 bases between the germline ends. Germline V gene sequence: CDR1 SGHRS, CDR2 YFSETQ. CDR3: CASSGGLYGYTF. CDR3 nucleotide sequence: TGCGCCAGCAGCGGGGGCCTCTATGGCTACACCTTC.

V gene TRBV7-8 combines with J gene TRBJ2-2; D gene ambiguous. Trimming pared 1 base from V and 2 bases from J, leaving 11 bases between. The CDR3 sequence is 16 residues long. The V gene's germline CDR1 is SGHVS and CDR2 FQNEAQ. The CDR3 DNA sequence: TGTGCCAGCAGCTTAGGGTGGTCTCGAAACACCGGGGAGCTGTTTTTT. Protein product: CASSLGWSRNTGELFF.

The chain carries TRBV15 and TRBJ1-5; tentative D call: TRBD1 (6 bases). Looked up from germline, CDR1 is LNHNV and CDR2 is YYDKDF (reference sequence). V was cut by 5 bases and J by 3 bases, with 11 bases left in between. The CDR3 spans 14 residues. CDR3 in amino acids: CATSGQGLNQPQHF. The CDR3, as DNA: TGTGCCACCAGCGGTCAGGGGCTCAATCAGCCCCAGCATTTT.

This clone was detected only once. The chain carries TRBV3-1 (or the pseudogene TRBV3-2) and TRBJ1-3, with TRBD1 identical over 7 bases. The CDR3 contains 17 residues. Germline V CDR1 and CDR2: LGHDT, YNNKEL (reference sequence). The V and J ends lost 4 bases and 4 bases, in that order; junction bases with no gene match: 13. The CDR3 sequence: CASSLGQLEAKGNTIYF. The CDR3 DNA reads as TGTGCCAGCAGCCTGGGACAGCTGGAAGCTAAAGGAAACACCATATATTTT.

V usage is TRBV11-2 and J usage is TRBJ2-3; TRBD2 aligns across 7 bases. CDR3 length: 16 residues. The germline gives CDR1 SGHAT, CDR2 FQNNGV. V dropped 2 bases and J dropped 1; count of bases not matched to a gene: 6. This CDR3 reads CASSLSPRGGTDTQYF. The CDR3 DNA reads as TGTGCCAGCAGCTTAAGCCCCCGGGGGGGCACAGATACGCAGTATTTT.

Only a few counts were recorded for this clone. This chain joins TRBV14 and TRBJ2-2; tentatively, D is TRBD2 (5 bases). In germline, CDR1 is SGHDN, CDR2 FVKESK. Deletions cut 4 bases from V and 0 bases from J, with 15 bases between. This CDR3 has 17 amino acids. Here the CDR3 reads CASSLRYPGTNTGELFF. The CDR3 region has the DNA TGTGCCAGCAGCCTAAGATATCCGGGGACGAACACCGGGGAGCTGTTTTTT.

This clone has a handful of counts. The chain joins TRBV9 to TRBJ2-1; no firm D call. The length of the CDR3 is 16 residues. Germline V gives CDR1 SGDLS, CDR2 YYNGEE. V shed 0 bases and J shed 1 base, with 11 bases lying between them. CDR3 DNA: TGTGCCAGCAGCGTAGGGGCGATCGTGTCCTACAATGAGCAGTTCTTC. Amino acid sequence: CASSVGAIVSYNEQFF.